This TCR beta chain was observed in a study of blood T cell repertoires in COVID-19. Study-level information: Both acute and convalescent COVID-19 samples were obtained from the United States, Italy and Spain.

Libraries were prepared by immunoSEQ multiplex PCR; TCRdb keeps only in-frame clonotypes and omits some of them. This sample has around 5,500 clones, with roughly 90% found just once. The V and J ends lost 3 bases and 2 bases respectively, with 14 bases between them. The CDR3 sequence is 15 residues long. Per germline, CDR1 LNHDA and CDR2 SQIVND (reference sequence). J is TRBJ2-7 and V is TRBV19; the D gene is possibly TRBD2 (6 bases). What was sequenced was peripheral blood. The sequence was collected from a human donor in a cohort sampled during active COVID-19. In nucleotides, the CDR3 is TGTGCCAGTAGTATTAAATCGGGGGTTACCTACGAGCAGTACTTC. It translates to CASSIKSGVTYEQYF.